This TCR beta chain appears in the sequencing data of a study of Ad26.COV2.S vaccination and SARS-CoV-2 variants. CDR1 MNHEY and CDR2 SVGEGT come from the germline V gene. Trimming took off 6 bases at V and 3 bases at J, with 12 bases between the two ends. The CDR3 has 13 residues. Only in-frame clones appear in the TCRdb table, and some are missing; sequencing was by immunoSEQ multiplex PCR. The sample has fewer than 900,000 clones, about 89% seen once. As to treatment: roughly 20 received Ad26.COV2.S at low or high dose, single or two shots; 5 received placebo; per-sample allocation not given. Day 63 after the first vaccine or placebo injection was the time point for sampling.

The sequence came from a person between 18 and 60 years old who received the Ad26.COV2.S COVID-19 vaccine or a placebo. This material consisted of peripheral blood, taken in a trial of Ad26.COV2.S vaccine versus placebo. The chain employs TRBV6-2 or TRBV6-3 and TRBJ2-7; possibly TRBD1 for D (5 bases). The CDR3 loop reads CASSRDSHYEQYF. The CDR3 DNA follows: TGTGCCAGCAGCAGAGACAGTCACTACGAGCAGTACTTC.